These T cell receptor beta chains were read from a single sample in a study of neoadjuvant anti-PD-1 for oral cavity cancer. Profiling relied on immunoSEQ multiplex PCR, and the TCRdb table lists in-frame clones only, not all of them. The sample has around 15,000 clones; around 40% are singletons. The sample consisted of tumor tissue, taken after nivolumab (anti-PD-1) treatment. These receptors originate from a person aged 35-80 years with oral cavity squamous cell carcinoma. Both conserved end residues are part of each CDR3. A D gene is named only where the DNA matches it firmly. Rows may omit the clone size; those that give it use once, few, many or a size class.

abundance	v_gene	j_gene	d_gene	CDR3nt	CDR3aa
.	TRBV5-1	TRBJ2-3	TRBD2	TGCGCCAGCAGCTTGCCCTTGACTAGCGGGGGGGCCTCAGATACGCAGTATTTT	CASSLPLTSGGASDTQYF
.	TRBV6-1	TRBJ2-5	.	TGTGCCAGCAGTGGCTTCGCGGGTTGGGAGACCCAGTACTTC	CASSGFAGWETQYF
.	TRBV6-1	TRBJ2-2	.	TGTGCCAGCAGCCGCTCGGGGGAGCTGTTTTTT	CASSRSGELFF
medium-sized	TRBV7-9	TRBJ1-6	.	TGTGCCAGCAGCCTAGACTCCTATAATTCACCCCTCCACTTT	CASSLDSYNSPLHF
once	TRBV4-3	TRBJ2-3	.	TGCGCCAGCAGCCAAGCTCTGGGGGGGCAGGGAGATACGCAGTATTTT	CASSQALGGQGDTQYF
.	TRBV7-2	TRBJ2-5	.	TGTGCCAGCAGCAAAACCCAGGTGGAGGGAGAGACCCAGTACTTC	CASSKTQVEGETQYF
once	TRBV11-2	TRBJ1-1	TRBD1	TGTGCCAGCAGCTTGGTCCGGGACAGGGGGCTTCAGGCTTTCTTT	CASSLVRDRGLQAFF
few	TRBV5-8	TRBJ2-1	TRBD2	TGTGCCAGCAGCTTGGGAGCGGGGGGGCCCTGGAATGAGCAGTTCTTC	CASSLGAGGPWNEQFF
few	TRBV18	TRBJ2-3	TRBD2	TGTGCCAGCTCACCAGCTGCGCGGGGGGGAACTGATACGCAGTATTTT	CASSPAARGGTDTQYF
.	TRBV7-2	TRBJ1-6	TRBD1	TGTGCCAGCAGCCCGGACAGGTATAATTCACCCCTCCACTTT	CASSPDRYNSPLHF
few	TRBV5-6	TRBJ1-4	.	TGTGCCAGCAGCTTGTCGGGGGCAGAAGAAAAACTGTTTTTT	CASSLSGAEEKLFF
.	TRBV2	TRBJ2-7	.	TGTGCCAGCAGTAGTAGTTACGAGCAGTACTTC	CASSSSYEQYF
once	TRBV7-2	TRBJ2-5	TRBD2	TGTGCCAGCAGCTCTCGGACTAGCGGGAAAGAGACCCAGTACTTC	CASSSRTSGKETQYF
few	TRBV7-3	TRBJ2-1	.	TGTGCCAGCAGCTTTACTAGAGACAATGAGCAGTTCTTC	CASSFTRDNEQFF